This T cell receptor (beta chain) appears in the sequencing data of a study of T cell changes during pregnancy in multiple sclerosis. This CDR3 is 15 amino acids long. V shed 0 bases and J shed 6 bases, with 12 bases lying between them. CDR1 is SGHTA, CDR2 FQGTGA, per germline. Sequenced by immunoSEQ multiplex PCR; TCRdb stores in-frame clones only, minus some. The sample shows 30,000 to 40,000 clones, roughly 86% of them seen only once. The sample in question was CD8+ T cells from peripheral blood mononuclear cells, obtained before pregnancy. The sequence derives from a female donor with multiple sclerosis, enrolled in a pregnancy study. This rearrangement joins TRBV7-3 to TRBJ2-1, with a possible D match to TRBD2 (6 bases). CDR3: CASSLTNGGSNEQFF. CDR3 nucleotides: TGTGCCAGCAGCTTAACTAACGGGGGTAGCAATGAGCAGTTCTTC.